Listed below are T cell receptor beta chains from one sample, sequenced in a study of shared clonotypes between healthy human individuals. Assay used: immunoSEQ multiplex PCR; TCRdb lists only in-frame clones, some missing. This sample has 1 million to 1.3 million clones; approximately 80% occur once, and the top ten carry roughly 0.55%. The sample was memory CD4+ T cells from PBMCs. The receptors were sampled from a man between 18 and 35 years old in good health. Some clones in this sample may be carry-over from other donors' samples. CDR3s include the opening cysteine and the closing phenylalanine or tryptophan. D genes are given only for firm matches. Not all rows give a size; the values are once, few, many and, for expanded clones, a class.

>TRBV5-1|20|-|TRBD2|TRBJ2-1
CASSLGAAGREFRDSDEQFF
TGCGCCAGCAGCTTGGGAGCCGCGGGGCGGGAGTTCAGAGATAGCGATGAGCAGTTCTTC
>TRBV29-1|14|-|-|TRBJ2-7
CSARTLDSSYEQYF
TGCAGCGCCCGGACGCTGGACAGTTCCTACGAGCAGTACTTC
>TRBV5-1|13|once|-|TRBJ2-5
CASSFSIQETQYF
TGCGCCAGCAGCTTTAGCATCCAAGAGACCCAGTACTTC
>TRBV30|14|once|TRBD1|TRBJ2-3
CAWSSTGATDTQYF
TGTGCCTGGAGCTCGACAGGGGCCACAGATACGCAGTATTTT
>TRBV6-1|14|once|TRBD1|TRBJ1-4
CASRLDRGSEKLFF
TGTGCCAGCAGACTAGACAGGGGGTCGGAAAAACTGTTTTTT
>TRBV12-5|16|-|TRBD1|TRBJ1-1
CASGPGTGLGGTEAFF
TGTGCTAGTGGCCCCGGGACAGGGCTTGGCGGCACTGAAGCTTTCTTT
>TRBV18|16|-|-|TRBJ2-5
CASSPEGLPRGETQYF
TGTGCCAGCTCACCGGAAGGACTCCCTAGAGGGGAGACCCAGTACTTC
>TRBV18|15|-|-|TRBJ1-5
CASSPQSLPGQPQHF
TGTGCCAGCTCACCACAGTCCCTCCCCGGTCAGCCCCAGCATTTT
>TRBV11-2|15|-|-|TRBJ2-1
CASSLDLARLPEQFF
TGTGCCAGCAGCTTAGATCTCGCTAGATTGCCTGAGCAGTTCTTC
>TRBV7-2|14|-|-|TRBJ1-2
CASSPPHLSGGYTF
TGTGCCAGCAGCCCACCCCACCTATCAGGAGGCTACACCTTC
>TRBV5-6|16|-|-|TRBJ2-3
CASSDAGRIPTDTQYF
TGTGCCAGCAGCGACGCCGGGCGGATTCCCACAGATACGCAGTATTTT
>TRBV6-5|16|once|TRBD1|TRBJ1-1
CASRYRDRGLDTEAFF
TGTGCCAGCAGGTACCGGGACAGGGGATTGGACACTGAAGCTTTCTTT
>TRBV9|14|-|TRBD2|TRBJ2-5
CASSGLAGAETQYF
TGTGCCAGCAGTGGACTAGCGGGAGCAGAGACCCAGTACTTC
>TRBV4-2|14|-|TRBD2|TRBJ2-5
CASSLAGDGETQYF
TGTGCCAGCAGTTTAGCGGGAGATGGGGAGACCCAGTACTTC
>TRBV5-1|16|-|-|TRBJ2-3
CASSGGTGRGGDTQYF
TGCGCCAGCAGCGGTGGGACGGGGAGAGGTGGCGATACGCAGTATTTT
>TRBV30|12|-|-|TRBJ2-5
CALLRRGGEQYF
TGTGCCCTTCTAAGGAGGGGCGGGGAGCAGTACTTC
>TRBV7-9|13|many|-|TRBJ1-2
CASSLVNGIGYTF
TGTGCCAGCAGCTTAGTAAATGGAATCGGCTACACCTTC
>TRBV10-1|18|-|-|TRBJ2-7
CASSESTRAPPHSVDEYF
TGCGCCAGCAGTGAGTCGACTCGGGCCCCTCCTCATTCGGTCGATGAGTACTTC
>TRBV5-5|15|-|TRBD1|TRBJ1-1
CASSNKGQGHTEAFF
TGTGCCAGCAGTAACAAGGGACAGGGGCACACTGAAGCTTTCTTT
>TRBV28|12|-|-|TRBJ1-4
CASRKSGRELFF
TGTGCCAGCAGAAAATCGGGTAGGGAACTGTTTTTT
>TRBV7-3|16|-|-|TRBJ2-1
CASSTSGRLSYNEQFF
TGTGCCAGCAGCACGTCGGGTCGTCTTTCCTACAATGAGCAGTTCTTC
>TRBV30|13|few|-|TRBJ1-5
CAWSPMANQPQHF
TGTGCCTGGAGTCCAATGGCTAATCAGCCCCAGCATTTT
>TRBV18|13|-|-|TRBJ2-1
CASSSGTEDEQFF
TGTGCCAGCTCATCCGGGACCGAGGATGAGCAGTTCTTC